This T cell receptor beta chain was sequenced during a study of T-cell reconstitution after alpha-beta-depleted transplantation in children. Study results and limitations: Once a year had passed after transplant, T-cell counts and diversity came mostly from newly produced T cells. There were reportedly several hundred expanded graft clones from which alpha-beta T cells came about two months after transplant. The origin of high day-60 TCRbeta diversity in some patients lay in surviving recipient T cells and thymic progenitors.

This clonotype was detected a few times. Its antigen remains unidentified. Unique molecular identifiers were used in preparing the TCRbeta library. TCRdb fed the PCR reads into MiXCR, producing one record per CDR3 protein. Among approximately 630,000 distinct CDR3 sequences listed, under 15% were seen once. The CDR3 runs to 13 residues. The germline V gene encodes CDR1 SEHNR and CDR2 FQNEAQ (reference sequence). Trimming pared 2 bases from V and 7 bases from J, leaving 11 bases between. The genes are TRBV7-9 and TRBJ1-2; D remains ambiguous. The sequencing here drew on PBMCs, taken before TCRalphabeta/CD19-depleted stem cell transplant. The receptor's source is a girl between 2 and 10 years old with congenital amegakaryocytic thrombocytopenia, due to receive a stem cell transplant. The CDR3 DNA follows: TGTGCCAGCAGCTTACCCCCCGGTACTGGCTACACCTTC. Its translation is CASSLPPGTGYTF.